Following are 12 T cell receptor beta chains from one sample sequenced in a study of monozygotic twins with inflammatory bowel disease. TCRdb re-analyzed the 5' RACE reads; it lists each CDR3 protein once, without DNA. The table gives about 380,000 distinct CDR3 sequences; the top ten clones make up approximately 2.8% of it. Sequenced input: blood. Receptors were obtained from a human donor with ulcerative colitis or Crohn's disease, or a healthy co-twin of an affected twin (not recorded which).

J is TRBJ1-4 and V is TRBV23-1. TRBV23-1 is an open reading frame, and its role is uncertain. The CDR3 is 13 residues long. This CDR3 reads CASSQCQDEKLFF.

The chain carries TRBV28 and TRBJ2-3; TCRdb's D call, TRBD2, is unchecked because there is no DNA. The CDR3 totals 15 residues. Germline V gene lookup returns CDR1 MDHEN and CDR2 SYDVKM. The chain's CDR3 is CASSDGGAHTDTQYF.

CDR3 loop: CASSSIRVRGTYEQYF. The genes are TRBV19 and TRBJ2-7; TCRdb picks TRBD1, but there is no DNA to check that call. The germline V gene has CDR1 LNHDA and CDR2 SQIVND (reference sequence). The CDR3 consists of 16 residues.

This chain uses TRBV19 with TRBJ1-5; TCRdb indicates TRBD1, and absent DNA this call remains unverified. This CDR3 comprises 14 residues. The germline V gene has CDR1 LNHDA and CDR2 SQIVND (reference sequence). CDR3 loop: CASSRQGGNQPQHF.

The gene calls are TRBV5-6 and TRBJ1-3; without DNA, the TCRdb call of TRBD1 cannot be checked. The CDR3 runs to 14 residues. The V gene's germline CDR1 is SGHDT and CDR2 YYEEEE. CDR3 loop: CASSLRGAWDTIYF.

This chain connects TRBV20-1 to TRBJ2-5; TCRdb picks TRBD2, but there is no DNA to check that call. The CDR3 is 14 residues long. Per germline, CDR1 DFQATT and CDR2 SNEGSKA (reference sequence). CDR3 protein: CSASTPLIQETQYF.

The chain employs TRBV20-1 and TRBJ2-3; TCRdb proposes TRBD2, but this gene call is untestable without DNA. Germline CDR1 and CDR2: DFQATT and SNEGSKA (reference sequence). This CDR3 is built from 14 residues. CDR3 residues: CSARSSGGTDTQYF.

The chain recombines TRBV7-8 with TRBJ1-1. The CDR3 totals 15 residues. The V gene's germline CDR1 is SGHVS and CDR2 FQNEAQ. The CDR3 sequence: CASSSWGGGGTEAFF.

The chain employs TRBV7-6 and TRBJ2-2. Per germline, CDR1 SGHVS and CDR2 FNYEAQ. The CDR3 has 16 amino acids. CDR3 in amino acids: CASTLRAWKGDRELFF.

The chain's CDR3 is CAGRQISTDTQYF. The chain employs TRBV2 and TRBJ2-3; TCRdb's assignment of TRBD1 cannot be checked, as there is no DNA. Germline V gives CDR1 SNHLY, CDR2 FYNNEI. The CDR3 runs to 13 residues.

The rearrangement uses TRBV3-1 and TRBJ2-1; TCRdb names TRBD1, which stays unverified in the absence of DNA. Germline CDR1 reads LGHDT; CDR2 reads YNNKEL (reference sequence). The CDR3 contains 11 residues. The CDR3: CASWGGQGQFF.

This chain links TRBV28 with TRBJ2-7. This CDR3 is 13 amino acids long. Germline V lookup: CDR1 MDHEN, CDR2 SYDVKM. The CDR3 is CASSLMGLGEQYF.